This T cell receptor beta chain stems from a study of blood T cell repertoires in COVID-19 (TCRdb year 2020). Some background on the complete study: Samples from collaborators originated in the United States, Italy and Spain and spanned both the acute and convalescent phases of COVID-19. The prospective study material was composed of cDNA or gDNA derived from T cells, B-cell-depleted T cells, or PBMCs. Deeply sampled blood TCRbeta repertoires from subjects exposed to, actively infected with, or recovered from COVID-19 were included in the dataset. The repertoires were released in a freely available public database meant as a resource for research on the immune response to SARS-CoV-2. The samples were drawn from the first 160 participants of the ongoing ImmuneRACE study and from about 1,200 subjects provided by 6 global collaborators. Sample metadata almost always included a de-identified subject ID, COVID-19 status, age in years and sex. HLA class I and class II types, where available, came from metadata supplied by the sample provider rather than from assay-based typing. What the study reported, not specific to this receptor: The quantity of clinical and demographic metadata differed by source and by participant and was supplied without curation.

Taken from cysteine to phenylalanine, the CDR3 has 15 residues. This entry keeps only the CDR3 DNA: 45 bases, framed from base 1. The germline V gene yields WSHSY for CDR1 and SAAADI for CDR2. V was cut back by 8 bases and J by 0 bases, leaving a gap of 16 bases between them. This clone was seen only once. There is no known antigen for this receptor. No base quality values were provided; no much bigger clone lies one nucleotide off. TCRbeta CDR3 regions were amplified from genomic DNA using the immunoSEQ Assay, a bias-controlled multiplex PCR. The original methods were these. Nucleated cell counts per sample were estimated from amplification of reference gene primers within the assay. Sequence reads were collapsed and filtered to measure the absolute abundance of every unique TCRbeta CDR3 rearrangement. For each sample, productive Simpson clonality was calculated as the square root of Simpson's diversity index over productive rearrangements. What TCRdb holds here is the immuneACCESS table cut down to in-frame rearrangements. Part of the clones is not present; checked against another copy, under half of the missing clones reflect an unresolved V gene, and the others are unexplained. V and J calls and clone size come straight from that table; D and trimming were deduced from the DNA. The sample table records tens of thousands of clones; approximately 86% of these occur just once. The ten largest clonotypes hold more than 0.95% of the sample.

The collaborating institutions used their own protocols to collect whole blood in K2EDTA tubes. For TCRbeta analysis, collaborators shipped samples as frozen whole blood, isolated PBMCs, or DNA extracted from either of those sample types. The sequencing sample was made of peripheral blood. The sequence is built from TRBV10-2 and TRBJ1-1; the D gene remains uncertain. The origin of this receptor is a middle-aged man with acute or convalescent COVID-19. The nucleotide sequence is given as TGCGCCAGCCTGCCCCTGAGCCGGGTGAACACTGAAGCTTTCTTT. Its protein reads: CASLPLSRVNTEAFF.